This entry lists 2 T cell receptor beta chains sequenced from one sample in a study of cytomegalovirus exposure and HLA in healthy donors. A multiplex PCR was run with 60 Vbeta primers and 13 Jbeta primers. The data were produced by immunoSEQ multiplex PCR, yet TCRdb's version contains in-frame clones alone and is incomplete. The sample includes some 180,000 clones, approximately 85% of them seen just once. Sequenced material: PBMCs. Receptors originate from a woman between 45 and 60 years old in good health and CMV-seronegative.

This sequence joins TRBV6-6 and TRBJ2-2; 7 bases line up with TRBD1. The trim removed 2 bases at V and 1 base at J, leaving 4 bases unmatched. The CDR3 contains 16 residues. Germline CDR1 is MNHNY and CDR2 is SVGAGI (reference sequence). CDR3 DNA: TGTGCCAGCAGTTACGACAGGGCCAGGAACACCGGGGAGCTGTTTTTT. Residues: CASSYDRARNTGELFF.

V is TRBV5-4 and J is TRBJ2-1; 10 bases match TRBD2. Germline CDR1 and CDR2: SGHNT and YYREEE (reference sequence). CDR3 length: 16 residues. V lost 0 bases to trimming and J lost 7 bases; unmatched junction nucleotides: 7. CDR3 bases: TGTGCCAGCAGCTTGGAAGTACTAGCGGGAACTAATGAGCAGTTCTTC. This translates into CASSLEVLAGTNEQFF.